One TCR beta chain is described in this entry. Its antigen is unknown. Assay used: immunoSEQ multiplex PCR; TCRdb lists only in-frame clones, some missing. The sample includes 100,000 to 150,000 clones, around 91% seen only once; the top ten take nearly 0.6%. This sample stems from a study of Tregs in tolerant kidney transplant recipients. Study observations and caveats: Expanding Tregs on activated donor B cells appeared to best identify donor-specific TCRbeta clones. No direct test of biological reproducibility was done here. The small number of patients limits these findings pending further validation.

CDR3 length: 15 amino acids. J was trimmed by 4 bases and V by 4 bases; bases with no gene match: 5. Germline V CDR1 and CDR2: SGHRS, YFSETQ. This TCR was recovered from a human donor in good health. Sequencing used CD4+ T cells from blood. This chain links TRBV5-1 with TRBJ2-1; TRBD1 matches 10 bases. This CDR3 reads CASSRGQGFYNEQFF. The CDR3 nucleotides are TGCGCCAGCAGCCGGGGACAGGGGTTTTACAATGAGCAGTTCTTC.